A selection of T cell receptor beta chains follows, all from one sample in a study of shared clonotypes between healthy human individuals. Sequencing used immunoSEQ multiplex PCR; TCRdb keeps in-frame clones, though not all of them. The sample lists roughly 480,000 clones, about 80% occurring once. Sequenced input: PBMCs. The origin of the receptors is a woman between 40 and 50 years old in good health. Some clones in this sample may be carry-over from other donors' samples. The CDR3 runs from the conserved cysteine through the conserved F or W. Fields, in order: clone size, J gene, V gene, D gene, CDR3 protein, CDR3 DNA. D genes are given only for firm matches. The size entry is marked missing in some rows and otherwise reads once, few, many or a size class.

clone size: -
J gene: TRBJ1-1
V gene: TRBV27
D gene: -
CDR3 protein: CASRTGWYTEAFF
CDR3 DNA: TGTGCCAGCAGGACAGGCTGGTACACTGAAGCTTTCTTT

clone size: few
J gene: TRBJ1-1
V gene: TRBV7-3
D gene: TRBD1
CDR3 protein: CASSLGQGTEAFF
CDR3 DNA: TGTGCCAGCAGCTTGGGACAGGGCACTGAAGCTTTCTTT

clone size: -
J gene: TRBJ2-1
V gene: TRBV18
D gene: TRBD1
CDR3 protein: CASSPRQGTYNEQFF
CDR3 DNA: TGTGCCAGCTCACCACGACAGGGGACCTACAATGAGCAGTTCTTC

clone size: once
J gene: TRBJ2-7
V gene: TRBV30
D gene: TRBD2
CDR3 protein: CAWSSGLASYEQYF
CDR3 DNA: TGTGCCTGGAGTTCCGGACTAGCGTCCTACGAGCAGTACTTC

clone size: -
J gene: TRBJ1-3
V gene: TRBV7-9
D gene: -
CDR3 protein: CASSSRLSRPMSSGNTIYF
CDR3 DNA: TGTGCCAGCAGCTCTAGGCTGTCCAGGCCGATGAGCTCTGGAAACACCATATATTTT

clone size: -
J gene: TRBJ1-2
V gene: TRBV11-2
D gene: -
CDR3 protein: CASSRRQDGYTF
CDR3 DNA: TGTGCCAGCAGCAGACGACAGGATGGCTACACCTTC

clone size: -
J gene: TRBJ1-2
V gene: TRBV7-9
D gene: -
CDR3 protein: CASSDDSSANYGYTF
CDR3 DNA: TGTGCCAGCAGCGACGATTCCTCCGCTAACTATGGCTACACCTTC

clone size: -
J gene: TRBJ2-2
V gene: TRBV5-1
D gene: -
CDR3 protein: CASSWGSSAEVTGELFF
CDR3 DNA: TGCGCCAGCAGCTGGGGGAGTTCCGCGGAGGTCACCGGGGAGCTGTTTTTT

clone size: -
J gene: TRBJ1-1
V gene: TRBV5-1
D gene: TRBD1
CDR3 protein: CASSSGQGGTEAFF
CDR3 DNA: TGCGCCAGCAGCTCGGGACAGGGGGGCACTGAAGCTTTCTTT

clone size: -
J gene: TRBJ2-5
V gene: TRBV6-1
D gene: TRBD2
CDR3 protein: CASSGSGRAWEQYF
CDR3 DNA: TGTGCCAGCAGTGGGAGCGGGAGGGCCTGGGAGCAGTACTTC

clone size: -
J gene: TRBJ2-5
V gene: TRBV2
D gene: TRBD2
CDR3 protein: CASRGREQETQYF
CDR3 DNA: TGTGCCAGCAGGGGGAGGGAACAAGAGACCCAGTACTTC

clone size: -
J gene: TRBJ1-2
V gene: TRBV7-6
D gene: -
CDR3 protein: CASSLLRGYGYTF
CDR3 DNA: TGTGCCAGCAGCCTTCTCAGGGGCTATGGCTACACCTTC

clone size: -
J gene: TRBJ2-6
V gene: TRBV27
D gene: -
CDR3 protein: CASKLSGANVLTF
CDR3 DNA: TGTGCCAGCAAACTCTCTGGGGCCAACGTCCTGACTTTC

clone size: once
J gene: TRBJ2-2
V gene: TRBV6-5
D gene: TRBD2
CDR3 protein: CASSLSGRATGELFF
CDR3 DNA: TGTGCCAGCAGCCTTAGCGGGAGGGCCACCGGGGAGCTGTTTTTT

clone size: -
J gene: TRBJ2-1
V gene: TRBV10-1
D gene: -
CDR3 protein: CASSDHRGNEQFF
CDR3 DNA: TGCGCCAGCAGTGACCACCGGGGAAATGAGCAGTTCTTC

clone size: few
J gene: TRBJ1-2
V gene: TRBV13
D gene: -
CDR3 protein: CASSLGHRYGYTF
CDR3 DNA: TGTGCCAGCAGCTTAGGGCACCGCTATGGCTACACCTTC

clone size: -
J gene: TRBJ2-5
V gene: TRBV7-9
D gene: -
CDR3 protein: CASSTRTAQETQYF
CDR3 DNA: TGTGCCAGCAGCACCAGGACGGCACAAGAGACCCAGTACTTC

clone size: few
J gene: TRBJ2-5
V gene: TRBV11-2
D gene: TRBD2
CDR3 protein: CASSLSGSGAQETQYF
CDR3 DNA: TGTGCCAGCAGCTTATCCGGTAGCGGGGCTCAAGAGACCCAGTACTTC

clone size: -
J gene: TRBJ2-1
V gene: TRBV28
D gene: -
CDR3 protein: CASSWGGPPIF
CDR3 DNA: TGTGCCAGCAGTTGGGGAGGCCCCCCGATCTTC

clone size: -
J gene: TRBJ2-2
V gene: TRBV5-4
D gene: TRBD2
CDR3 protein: CASSRAGGPTGELFF
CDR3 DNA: TGTGCCAGCAGTCGAGCGGGAGGGCCCACCGGGGAGCTGTTTTTT

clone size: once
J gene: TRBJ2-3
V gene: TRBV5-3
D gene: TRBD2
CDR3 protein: CARSSGTSGGRLGTDTQYF
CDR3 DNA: TGTGCCAGAAGCTCCGGGACTAGCGGGGGGAGACTGGGCACAGATACGCAGTATTTT

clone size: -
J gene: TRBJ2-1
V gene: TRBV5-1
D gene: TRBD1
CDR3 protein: CASSPNTGDNEQFF
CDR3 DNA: TGCGCCAGCAGCCCTAATACAGGGGACAATGAGCAGTTCTTC

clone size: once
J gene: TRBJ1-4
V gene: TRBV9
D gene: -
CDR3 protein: CASSAGKGSRTNEKLFF
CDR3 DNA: TGTGCCAGCAGCGCTGGGAAGGGCAGCCGAACTAATGAAAAACTGTTTTTT

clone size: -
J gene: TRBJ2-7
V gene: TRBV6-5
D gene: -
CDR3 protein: CASRNPRGEQYF
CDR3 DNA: TGTGCCAGCAGGAACCCCAGGGGCGAGCAGTACTTC

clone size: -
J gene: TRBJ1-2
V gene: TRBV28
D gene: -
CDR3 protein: CASSLTPQVYYGYTF
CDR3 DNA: TGTGCCAGCAGTTTAACCCCCCAAGTTTACTATGGCTACACCTTC

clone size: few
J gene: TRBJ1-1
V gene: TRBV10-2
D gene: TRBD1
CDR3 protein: CASSEGQAYTEAFF
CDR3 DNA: TGCGCCAGCAGTGAGGGACAGGCTTACACTGAAGCTTTCTTT

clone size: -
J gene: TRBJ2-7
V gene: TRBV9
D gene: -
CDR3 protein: CASSATSSYEQYF
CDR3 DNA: TGTGCCAGCAGCGCTACTAGTTCCTACGAGCAGTACTTC

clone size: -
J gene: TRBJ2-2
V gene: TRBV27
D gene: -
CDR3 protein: CATWRGATGELFF
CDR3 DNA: TGTGCCACCTGGAGGGGAGCCACCGGGGAGCTGTTTTTT

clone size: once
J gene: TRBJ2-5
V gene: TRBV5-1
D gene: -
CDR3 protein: CASSSGPGLETQYF
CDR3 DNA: TGCGCCAGCAGCTCCGGTCCAGGCCTAGAGACCCAGTACTTC

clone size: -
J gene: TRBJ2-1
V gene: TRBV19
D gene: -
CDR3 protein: CASSIDDPHGEQFF
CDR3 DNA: TGTGCCAGTAGTATCGACGATCCGCACGGTGAGCAGTTCTTC

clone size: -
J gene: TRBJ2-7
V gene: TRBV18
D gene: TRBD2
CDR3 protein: CASSPSTSGSSEQYF
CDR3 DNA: TGTGCCAGCTCACCAAGCACTAGCGGGAGCTCCGAGCAGTACTTC

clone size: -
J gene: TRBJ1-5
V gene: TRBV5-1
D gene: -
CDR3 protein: CASSLGGGLGNQPQHF
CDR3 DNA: TGCGCCAGCAGCTTGGGCGGGGGCCTCGGCAATCAGCCCCAGCATTTT

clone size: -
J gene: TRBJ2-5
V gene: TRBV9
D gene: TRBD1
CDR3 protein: CASSSAPTGGEETQYF
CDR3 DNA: TGTGCCAGCAGCTCCGCCCCAACAGGGGGCGAAGAGACCCAGTACTTC

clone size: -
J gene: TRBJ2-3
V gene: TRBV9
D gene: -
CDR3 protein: CASSESITDTQYF
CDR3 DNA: TGTGCCAGCAGCGAGTCAATTACAGATACGCAGTATTTT

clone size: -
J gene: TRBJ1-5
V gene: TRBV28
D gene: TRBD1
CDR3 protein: CASSLYGQGNQPQHF
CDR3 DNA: TGTGCCAGCAGTTTATACGGACAGGGGAATCAGCCCCAGCATTTT

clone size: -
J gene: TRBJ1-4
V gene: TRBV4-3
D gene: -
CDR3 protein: CASSQDSSSPANEKLFF
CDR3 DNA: TGCGCCAGCAGCCAAGACAGCTCCTCACCTGCTAATGAAAAACTGTTTTTT

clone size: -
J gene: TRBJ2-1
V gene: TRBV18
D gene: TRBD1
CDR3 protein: CASSQTAQPGTGNNEQFF
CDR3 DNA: TGTGCCAGCTCACAAACAGCGCAACCCGGGACAGGGAACAATGAGCAGTTCTTC

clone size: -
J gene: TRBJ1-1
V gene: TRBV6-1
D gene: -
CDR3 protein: CASSWTGENTEAFF
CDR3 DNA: TGTGCCAGCAGTTGGACGGGTGAAAACACTGAAGCTTTCTTT

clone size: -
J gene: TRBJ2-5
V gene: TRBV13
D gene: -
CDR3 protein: CASSLGNPQETQYF
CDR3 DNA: TGTGCCAGCAGTTTGGGGAACCCTCAAGAGACCCAGTACTTC

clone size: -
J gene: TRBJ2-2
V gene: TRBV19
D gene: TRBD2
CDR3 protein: CASSIVGSGSHTGELFF
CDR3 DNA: TGTGCCAGTAGTATAGTAGGTAGCGGGAGTCACACCGGGGAGCTGTTTTTT

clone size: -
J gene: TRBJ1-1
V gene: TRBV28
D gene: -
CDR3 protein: CASSLWQVSTNTEAFF
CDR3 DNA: TGTGCCAGCAGTTTATGGCAGGTCTCCACGAACACTGAAGCTTTCTTT

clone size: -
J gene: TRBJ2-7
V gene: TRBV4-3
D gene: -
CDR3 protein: CASSQDLSHYEQYF
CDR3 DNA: TGCGCCAGCAGCCAAGATCTATCCCACTACGAGCAGTACTTC

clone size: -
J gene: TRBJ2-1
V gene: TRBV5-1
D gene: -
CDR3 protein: CASRTAYFEEQFF
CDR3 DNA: TGCGCCAGCAGAACCGCTTACTTCGAGGAGCAGTTCTTC

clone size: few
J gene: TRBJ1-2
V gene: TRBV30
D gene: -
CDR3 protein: CAQEGGSYGYTF
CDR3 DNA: TGTGCCCAAGAGGGGGGATCCTATGGATACACCTTC

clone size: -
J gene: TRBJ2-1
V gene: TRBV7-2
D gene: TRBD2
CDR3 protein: CASSLAAGGFNEQFF
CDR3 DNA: TGTGCCAGCAGCTTAGCAGCGGGAGGCTTTAATGAGCAGTTCTTC

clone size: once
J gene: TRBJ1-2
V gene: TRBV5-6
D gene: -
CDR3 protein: CASSLDRVDYGYTF
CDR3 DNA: TGTGCCAGCAGCTTGGACAGGGTGGACTATGGCTACACCTTC

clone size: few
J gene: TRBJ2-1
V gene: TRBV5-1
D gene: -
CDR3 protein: CASSLGDNNEQFF
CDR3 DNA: TGCGCCAGCAGCTTGGGGGACAACAATGAGCAGTTCTTC

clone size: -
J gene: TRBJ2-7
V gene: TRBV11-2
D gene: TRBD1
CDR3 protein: CASSQDRGSYEQYF
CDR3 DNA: TGTGCCAGCAGCCAGGACAGGGGTAGCTACGAGCAGTACTTC

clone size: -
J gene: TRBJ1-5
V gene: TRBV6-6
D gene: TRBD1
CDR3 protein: CASTSDRGSRQPQHF
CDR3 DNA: TGTGCCAGCACCTCGGACAGGGGGTCTCGGCAGCCCCAGCATTTT

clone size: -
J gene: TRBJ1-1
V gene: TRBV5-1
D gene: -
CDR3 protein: CASSLTAFTANTEAFF
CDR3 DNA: TGCGCCAGCAGCTTGACCGCCTTTACAGCCAACACTGAAGCTTTCTTT

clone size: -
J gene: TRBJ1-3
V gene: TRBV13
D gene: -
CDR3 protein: CASSLGLGGNTIYF
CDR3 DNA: TGTGCCAGCAGCTTAGGGCTGGGTGGAAACACCATATATTTT

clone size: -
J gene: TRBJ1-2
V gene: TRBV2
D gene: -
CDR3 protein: CASSEGALTIANYGYTF
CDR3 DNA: TGTGCCAGCAGTGAAGGGGCCCTCACGATCGCTAACTATGGCTACACCTTC

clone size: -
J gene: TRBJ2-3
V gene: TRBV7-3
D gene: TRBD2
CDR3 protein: CASSFQSGRSTDTQYF
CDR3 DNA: TGTGCCAGCAGCTTTCAAAGCGGGAGGAGCACAGATACGCAGTATTTT

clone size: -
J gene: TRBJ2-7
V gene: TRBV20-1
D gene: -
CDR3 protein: CSALGYEQYF
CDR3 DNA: TGCAGTGCCTTGGGCTACGAGCAGTACTTC

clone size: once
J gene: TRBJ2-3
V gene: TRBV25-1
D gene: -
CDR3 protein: CASSVGGTDTQYF
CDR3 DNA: TGTGCCAGCAGTGTGGGGGGCACAGATACGCAGTATTTT

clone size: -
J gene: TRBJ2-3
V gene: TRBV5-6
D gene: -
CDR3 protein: CASRLRGSDVTQYF
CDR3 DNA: TGTGCCAGCAGGTTACGGGGGAGCGACGTTACGCAGTATTTT

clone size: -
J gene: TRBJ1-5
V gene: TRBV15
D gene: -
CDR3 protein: CATSRHAPTAVNNQPQHF
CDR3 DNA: TGTGCCACCAGCAGACACGCTCCGACAGCGGTAAACAATCAGCCCCAGCATTTT